This T cell receptor (beta chain) was obtained from a study of long-term antiretroviral therapy in people with HIV (dated by TCRdb to between 2021 and 2023). Turning to the overall study: The earliest samples were collected roughly a decade before the 2015 WHO recommendation for immediate ART, at a time when ART was usually postponed until CD4 counts fell. This retrospective serial study examined whether starting ART and sustained HIV suppression were associated with changes in the composition and diversity of the TRB repertoire in peripheral blood. A total of some 210 cryopreserved PBMC samples were contributed to the cohort by 30 adults with confirmed HIV infection, with samples collected serially over a mean of roughly six years (range 1-12). Eleven of the 30 participants with HIV were female. No cross-contamination during QIAcube processing turned up in test extractions that ran a monoclonal T-cell line alongside 33 polyclonal samples. The investigation overall reported the following: Samples dated from about 2004 to 2017, and the ART regimens used may be less effective than current ones. Inferences about post-ART repertoire changes were limited because no data were available on ART adherence, viral resistance or therapy changes. Because pre-ART samples had limited cell numbers, profiling was done on unsorted PBMC rather than on sorted CD4+ and CD8+ T cells. Since PBMC availability was limited, sequencing covered only the TCR beta chain, with no alpha chain pairing. Expanded TRB clones identified before ART initiation dominated the repertoire across all time points, though the dominance fluctuated and decreased in many PLHIV after ART. CDR3 length ranges in HIV repertoires were narrower than in controls, and network structure suggested an antigen-experienced repertoire with only a slight naive shift after ART. Starting ART was linked to a significant rise in TRB diversity, yet even after long-term ART the diversity remained significantly lower than in transplant donor controls.

V lost 3 bases and J lost 11 bases, and the count of bases not matched to a germline gene is 9. From the cysteine up to the phenylalanine, the CDR3 has a length of 14 residues. Only the CDR3 region is kept as DNA, spanning 42 bases read in frame from base 1. The germline V gene (reference sequence) yields MNHEY for CDR1 and SMNVEV for CDR2. Sequencing of the TRB variable region was done with the immunoSEQ hsTCRB v3.0 assay at survey level resolution. TRB sequencing targeted a depth of about 35,000-55,000 T-cell genomes per sample. TRB libraries were pooled and sequenced on an Illumina MiSeq using a v3 150-cycle kit. The original pipeline was this. Analysis of repertoires was carried out in R inside a reproducible Nextflow workflow spanning QC, data transformation and analysis. LymphoSeq2, an R package for AIRR-Seq data exploration, was used to implement custom analyses. A few samples that produced fewer than 5000 total TRB sequences were removed, so 180 or so HIV repertoires were analyzed. Among the 200 or so HIV repertoires that were kept, 59 were collected before ART initiation and 120 to 140 were collected after ART initiation. Repertoires were downsampled to 5000 TRB nucleotide sequences, and summary statistics were averaged over 100 downsampling iterations. The analysis kept only TRB sequences whose CDR3 regions were at least seven amino acids long. Two measures captured diversity: a Shannon entropy-derived clonality score and the Gini coefficient. In the repertoire networks, any two of the top 5000 CDR3 amino acid sequences were linked whenever the two sequences differed by an edit distance of one. For TRB CDR3 amino acid sequences, GLIPH2 was used to predict antigen specificity groups and MHC restriction. Known CMV, EBV, HIV or tissue antigen associations were flagged by matching CDR3 amino acid sequences against VDJdb and McPAS-TCR. Pre-ART, post-ART and control groups were compared with Wilcoxon signed-rank tests and Holm-Bonferroni correction. TCRdb holds this immuneACCESS table with in-frame rearrangements only. Some clones are missing; in checked studies, unresolved V genes explain under half, and the rest has no known cause. V and J calls and clone size follow that table, whereas D and trimming were derived from the DNA. This sample holds approximately 20,000 clones; approximately 90% were observed only once. In total, the top ten clones hold nearly 9.5% of the sample.

For this clone: Its antigen has not been determined. Base-call qualities are not available, and no considerably larger clone is one nucleotide away.

Participants were included only if at least one PBMC sample before ART initiation and at least two post-ART samples were available. All participants with HIV were treated in the United States of America. Before DNA extraction, cryopreserved samples of roughly 0.85-10 million PBMC were thawed and washed. At the time of the earliest PBMC sample, participants with HIV were aged between roughly 20 and 60 years. PBMC samples from each participant spanned 1-4 timepoints before ART initiation and 2-8 timepoints after ART initiation, with a median of 7 samples. For every participant, serial HIV viral load, CD4+ T-cell count, ART history and demographic data were obtained. A Qiagen kit on a QIAcube was used to extract genomic DNA from unsorted PBMC, with samples processed in batches of 12.

This sequence originates from a man in his fifties or sixties with HIV. The V and J genes are TRBV27 and TRBJ1-4; 7 central bases correspond to TRBD1. The sequencing used unsorted PBMCs, collected 4.2 years after starting antiretroviral therapy. Here is the DNA: TGTGCCAGCAGTTTCGAGACAGGGCGATCGAAACTGTTTTTT. Its translation is CASSFETGRSKLFF.